These 24 T cell receptor beta chains were all obtained from the same sample, sequenced in a study of Tregs in tolerant kidney transplant recipients (dated by TCRdb to between 2018 and 2020). The transplants used related donors with nonmyeloablative bone marrow transplantation, and mixed chimerism in the human trials was transient. Libraries came from the immunoSEQ multiplex PCR assay. Sourced from immuneACCESS, this table was stored by TCRdb with only in-frame sequences that have V and J called. A share of the clones is absent; for the studies checked, an unresolved V gene accounts for under half, and the remainder has no known explanation. The sample records tens of thousands of clones, 90% to 95% of which are singletons. About 1.5% of the sample is taken by the ten largest. Sequencing was performed on CD4+ T cells from blood (PBMCs), taken 12 months after the transplant. The receptor set was obtained from a human patient who received a combined kidney and bone marrow transplant. It is possible that, after a transplant, some T cells come from the graft donor.

The chain links TRBV11-3 to TRBJ2-7; 12 bases are shared with TRBD2. The CDR3 sequence is 14 residues long. Germline V gene lookup returns CDR1 SGHNT and CDR2 YENEEA. The trim removed 2 bases at V and 7 bases at J, leaving 3 bases unmatched. The CDR3 nucleotides read TGTGCCAGCAGCTTACGACTAGCGGGAGCTGAGCAGTACTTC. Translation: CASSLRLAGAEQYF. Full variable domain (missing parts from reference TRBV11-3 and TRBJ2-7): EAGVVQSPRYKIIEKKQPVAFWCNPISGHNTLYWYLQNLGQGPELLIRYENEEAVDDSQLPKDRFSAERLKGVDSTLKIQPAELGDSAVYLCASSLRLAGAEQYFGPGTRLTVT.

The chain employs TRBV6-1 and TRBJ2-1; TRBD2 matches 8 bases. V dropped 6 bases and J dropped 7; count of bases not matched to a gene: 11. CDR1 is MNHNS and CDR2 is SASEGT in the germline V gene. The length of the CDR3 is 15 residues. The DNA for the CDR3 is TGTGCCAGCAGGGGGGAGCGGGGGTCTGTGAATGAGCAGTTCTTC. This sequence encodes CASRGERGSVNEQFF.

The genes are TRBV27 and TRBJ2-3; TRBD2 aligns across 11 bases. The CDR3 loop spans 19 amino acids. Looked up from germline, CDR1 is MNHEY and CDR2 is SMNVEV (reference sequence). Trimming cost V 0 bases and J 0 bases; bases outside gene matches: 8. The DNA of the CDR3 is TGTGCCAGCAGTTTATCGAGGCTAGCGGGGGGCCTTAGCACAGATACGCAGTATTTT. Amino acid sequence: CASSLSRLAGGLSTDTQYF.

The CDR3 loop is CASWTGGYFGNTIYF. The CDR3 DNA reads as TGTGCCAGTTGGACAGGGGGCTACTTTGGAAACACCATATATTTT. The V and J genes are TRBV6-1 and TRBJ1-3; 11 nucleotides match TRBD1. The CDR3 consists of 15 residues. Per the germline V gene, CDR1 is MNHNS and CDR2 is SASEGT. The trim removed 9 bases at V and 3 bases at J, leaving 7 bases unmatched.

This chain links TRBV29-1 with TRBJ2-1; 7 bases agree with TRBD1. From germline, CDR1 is SQVTM and CDR2 ANQGSEA. CDR3 length: 13 amino acids. V dropped 3 bases and J dropped 9; count of bases not matched to a gene: 8. CDR3 residues: CSVDLQGVGEQFF. The CDR3 DNA follows: TGCAGCGTTGATTTGCAGGGGGTAGGTGAGCAGTTCTTC.

CDR3 coding DNA: TGTGCCAGCTCACCAATGGGACAGGGGACCCCCTACGAGCAGTACTTC. This gives the protein CASSPMGQGTPYEQYF. The rearrangement joins TRBV18 to TRBJ2-7; 10 nucleotides match TRBD1. CDR1 KGHSH and CDR2 LQKENI come from the germline V gene. J lost 2 bases, V lost 2 bases, and 6 bases had no gene match. There are 16 residues in the CDR3.

The rearrangement joins TRBV5-1 to TRBJ2-7; a weak D match, TRBD2 (5 bases). Germline V gene sequence: CDR1 SGHRS, CDR2 YFSETQ. There are 16 residues in the CDR3. Trimming pared 6 bases from V and 2 bases from J, leaving 21 bases between. The CDR3 region is CASTRPVERVTYEQYF. The DNA of the CDR3 is TGCGCCAGCACCCGCCCAGTCGAGAGGGTGACCTACGAGCAGTACTTC.

The chain recombines TRBV19 with TRBJ1-1, with D possibly being TRBD1 (5 bases). The CDR3 loop spans 13 amino acids. Trimming removed 7 bases at V and 3 bases at J, with 12 bases between. Germline CDR1 is LNHDA and CDR2 is SQIVND (reference sequence). In nucleotides, the CDR3 is TGTGCCAGTAAGGACAACCACGACACTGAAGCTTTCTTT. It specifies CASKDNHDTEAFF.

The chain is built from TRBV18 and TRBJ1-6; weak D call: TRBD1 (6 bases). V was shortened by 3 bases and J by 3 bases, with 12 bases between the two germline ends. Germline V gene lookup returns CDR1 KGHSH and CDR2 LQKENI. CDR3 length: 16 amino acids. The CDR3 loop reads CASSPMRQVYNSPLHF. The CDR3 coding sequence is TGTGCCAGCTCACCGATGCGACAGGTCTATAATTCACCCCTCCACTTT.

This rearrangement joins TRBV10-3 to TRBJ1-1, with a possible D match to TRBD1 (6 bases). CDR1 and CDR2 from the germline V gene are ENHRY and SYGVKD. This CDR3 comprises 17 residues. V dropped 5 bases and J dropped 2 bases, with 21 bases sitting between them. The CDR3 DNA reads as TGTGCCATCAGTACCTGGACCGGGGGGGGACACAACACTGAAGCTTTCTTT. This gives the protein CAISTWTGGGHNTEAFF.

V gene TRBV15 combines with J gene TRBJ2-4; D remains unclear. The CDR3 is 14 amino acids. The germline V and J ends were trimmed by 7 bases and 4 bases, with 14 bases remaining between them. Germline lookup yields CDR1 LNHNV and CDR2 YYDKDF (reference sequence). CDR3 in DNA: TGTGCCACCACCGTTGCCCCACAGAAAAACATTCAGTACTTC. Residues: CATTVAPQKNIQYF.

This clone occurred a few times. This sequence joins TRBV6-5 and TRBJ2-2; possibly TRBD1 for D (5 bases). The CDR3 runs 13 residues. Trimming left V 6 bases short and J 4 bases short, with 9 bases between. Per germline, CDR1 MNHEY and CDR2 SVGAGI. CDR3 amino acids: CASRRQSTGELFF. In DNA form, the CDR3 reads TGTGCCAGCAGAAGACAGTCCACCGGGGAGCTGTTTTTT.

This clone was recorded only once. This rearrangement joins TRBV7-2 to TRBJ2-7, with 7 bases matching TRBD2. J was trimmed by 4 bases and V by 1 base; bases with no gene match: 7. The CDR3 length is 15 residues. Germline loops: CDR1 SGHTA, CDR2 FQGNSA. The CDR3 DNA is TGTGCCAGCAGCTTAGAGGGCGGGAGTAGGTACGAGCAGTACTTC. It codes for CASSLEGGSRYEQYF.

V and J are TRBV14 and TRBJ2-3; no reliable D call. Germline lookup yields CDR1 SGHDN and CDR2 FVKESK. Trimming removed 1 base from V and 5 bases from J, with 10 bases in between. The CDR3 spans 14 residues. The CDR3 DNA sequence: TGTGCCAGCAGCCAAGTACTGACACAAGATACGCAGTATTTT. Translation gives CASSQVLTQDTQYF.

The chain couples TRBV9 to TRBJ2-6; D is ambiguous. The length of the CDR3 is 15 residues. With 0 bases removed from V and 0 bases from J, the gap between germline ends came to 4 bases. Germline CDR1 and CDR2: SGDLS and YYNGEE. The CDR3 here is CASSVGSSGANVLTF. CDR3 nucleotide sequence: TGTGCCAGCAGCGTAGGTAGCTCTGGGGCCAACGTCCTGACTTTC.

The chain uses TRBV12-5 and TRBJ2-7; 7 bases map to TRBD1. V was pared by 4 bases and J by 3 bases, with 9 bases of the junction left unmatched. In germline, CDR1 is LGHNT, CDR2 FRNRAP. This CDR3 has 15 amino acids. This chain's CDR3 is CASGSPDRESYEQYF. For the CDR3, the DNA is TGTGCTAGTGGTTCCCCCGACAGGGAAAGCTACGAGCAGTACTTC.

Notes on this clone: Other DNA sequences in the same sample also yield this CDR3. The genes are TRBV6-5 and TRBJ2-7; 7 nucleotides line up with TRBD1. Germline V gene sequence: CDR1 MNHEY, CDR2 SVGAGI. V dropped 5 bases and J dropped 1; count of bases not matched to a gene: 5. This CDR3 is built from 14 residues. CDR3 sequence (DNA): TGTGCCAGCAGTCCTCGGACAGGATCCTACGAGCAGTACTTC. Encoded protein: CASSPRTGSYEQYF.

The chain has TRBV30 and TRBJ1-4; D unresolved. The CDR3 extends over 16 amino acids. V shed 4 bases and J shed 0 bases, with 15 bases lying between them. Germline values: CDR1 GTSNPN, CDR2 SVGIG (reference sequence). CDR3 region: CAWTRSFSATNEKLFF. DNA for the CDR3: TGTGCCTGGACAAGGAGTTTTTCCGCAACTAATGAAAAACTGTTTTTT.

The chain couples TRBV7-9 to TRBJ2-4, with TRBD2 as a possible D gene (5 bases). In germline, CDR1 is SEHNR, CDR2 FQNEAQ (reference sequence). The CDR3 runs 15 residues. V lost 5 bases and J 0 bases, leaving 11 bases between the germline ends. DNA of the CDR3: TGTGCCAGCAGCCTCGGGGAAGTAGCCAAAAACATTCAGTACTTC. It specifies CASSLGEVAKNIQYF.

This clone was observed a single time. This chain uses TRBV7-2 with TRBJ2-1; 11 nucleotides match TRBD1. Per germline, CDR1 SGHTA and CDR2 FQGNSA. V gave up 5 bases and J gave up 4 bases; unmatched junction bases: 4. There are 15 residues in the CDR3. CDR3 in amino acids: CASSLWDRGYNEQFF. CDR3 bases: TGTGCCAGCAGCCTCTGGGACAGGGGGTACAATGAGCAGTTCTTC.

The CDR3 nucleotides are TGTGCCAGCAGCCAACTAGAGGGAGATACGCAGTATTTT. Translated, it gives CASSQLEGDTQYF. This chain uses TRBV14 with TRBJ2-3, with D perhaps matching TRBD2 (5 bases). The CDR3 is 13 amino acids. CDR1 and CDR2 from the germline V gene are SGHDN and FVKESK. Trimming took off 2 bases at V and 5 bases at J, with 8 bases between the two ends.

The gene calls are TRBV6-5 and TRBJ2-1, with TRBD2 matching over 10 bases. CDR1 and CDR2 (germline): MNHEY, SVGAGI. The trim removed 2 bases at V and 10 bases at J, leaving 8 bases unmatched. There are 15 residues in the CDR3. CDR3 DNA sequence: TGTGCCAGCAGTTACGCAACTAGCGGGGAAGGCGAGCAGTTCTTC. Encoded protein: CASSYATSGEGEQFF.

V usage is TRBV14 and J usage is TRBJ2-2; TRBD1 matches at 12 bases. The CDR3 sequence is 15 residues long. CDR1 and CDR2 from the germline V gene are SGHDN and FVKESK. V was pared by 5 bases and J by 2 bases, with 0 bases of the junction left unmatched. The CDR3 DNA reads as TGTGCCAGCAGCGGGACAGGGGGCAACACCGGGGAGCTGTTTTTT. Amino acids: CASSGTGGNTGELFF.

This chain joins TRBV30 and TRBJ1-2; possibly TRBD1 for D (5 bases). CDR3 length: 22 amino acids. Trimming took off 0 bases at V and 5 bases at J, with 37 bases between the two ends. The germline V gene has CDR1 GTSNPN and CDR2 SVGIG (reference sequence). Here the CDR3 reads CAWSVLGSQVHGPTQRGYGYTF. In DNA, the CDR3 is TGTGCCTGGAGTGTACTGGGATCCCAGGTTCATGGCCCCACGCAACGGGGGTATGGCTACACCTTC.